This T cell receptor beta chain was obtained from a study of blood T cell repertoires in COVID-19. The CDR3 has 16 amino acids. Germline V gene sequence: CDR1 SGHTA, CDR2 FQGNSA. The ends lost 1 base at V and 6 bases at J; junction bases unmatched: 11. As handled by the study authors: Quantification of nucleated cells was approximated via reference gene primer amplification. This table comes from immunoSEQ multiplex PCR, and its TCRdb copy is limited to in-frame clones, with some not included. Clonal size and the V and J genes are those of that table, whereas D and trimming came from the DNA. Found here are around 140,000 clones, around 82% of them singletons; the top ten hold more than 5%. Across 20 to 25 US areas, participants ranged in age from roughly 18 to 95 years. All recovered Cohort 3 donors got two negative PCRs, got clearance, or saw symptom resolution.

The gene calls are TRBV7-2 and TRBJ1-2; TRBD1 aligns across 7 bases. Material for sequencing was PBMCs or T cells enriched from blood (not recorded which). The clonotype originates from a woman between 50 and 59 years old who had recovered from COVID-19. Here the CDR3 DNA reads TGTGCCAGCAGCTTAGGCCCTGGACAGGACTGGCATGGCTACACCTTC. The encoded protein is CASSLGPGQDWHGYTF.